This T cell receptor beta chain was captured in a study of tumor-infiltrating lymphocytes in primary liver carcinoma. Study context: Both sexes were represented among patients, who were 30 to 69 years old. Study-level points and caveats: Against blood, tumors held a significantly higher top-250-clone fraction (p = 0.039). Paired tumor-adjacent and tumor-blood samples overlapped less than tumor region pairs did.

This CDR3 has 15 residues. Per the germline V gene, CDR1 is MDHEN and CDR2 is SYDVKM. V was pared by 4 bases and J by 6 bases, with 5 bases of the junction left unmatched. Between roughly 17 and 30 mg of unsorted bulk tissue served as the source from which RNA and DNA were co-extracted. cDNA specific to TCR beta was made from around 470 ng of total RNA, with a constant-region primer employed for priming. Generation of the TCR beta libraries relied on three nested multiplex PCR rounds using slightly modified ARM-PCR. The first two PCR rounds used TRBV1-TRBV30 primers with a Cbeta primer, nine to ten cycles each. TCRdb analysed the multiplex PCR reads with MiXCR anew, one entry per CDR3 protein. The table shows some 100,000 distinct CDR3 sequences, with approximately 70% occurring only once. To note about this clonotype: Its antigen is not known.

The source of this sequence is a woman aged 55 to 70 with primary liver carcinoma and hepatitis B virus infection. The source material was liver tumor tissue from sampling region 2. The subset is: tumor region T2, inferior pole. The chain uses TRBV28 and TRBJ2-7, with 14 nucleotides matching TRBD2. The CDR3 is CASSSPTSGRAEQYF. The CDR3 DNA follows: TGTGCCAGCAGTTCACCGACTAGCGGGAGGGCCGAGCAGTACTTC. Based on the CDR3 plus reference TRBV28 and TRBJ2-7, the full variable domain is DVKVTQSSRYLVKRTGEKVFLECVQDMDHENMFWYRQDPGLGLRLIYFSYDVKMKEKGDIPEGYSVSREKKERFSLILESASTNQTSMYLCASSSPTSGRAEQYFGPGTRLTVT.